The TCR beta chain described here comes from a study of breast tumors, draining lymph nodes, adjacent tissues. Axillary draining lymph nodes of breast cancer patients supplied the node samples. In TCRdb, the multiplex PCR reads were re-called with MiXCR into one record per CDR3 protein. Of about 140,000 distinct CDR3 sequences listed, about 20% are singletons. Points from the study as a whole: Luminal-like breast cancer showed significantly higher tumor–nontumor repertoire similarity than basal-like. Tumor TCR diversity was below lymph nodes but above nontumor tissue.

This clonotype was seen at least ten times. The target antigen is unknown. Germline CDR1 is LGHNA and CDR2 is YNFKEQ. CDR3 length: 17 residues. The ends lost 0 bases at V and 6 bases at J; junction bases unmatched: 10. Sequencing used axillary lymph node tissue. The sequence derives from a female donor with breast cancer. Some clones in this sample may be carry-over from other donors' samples. The V and J genes are TRBV4-2 and TRBJ1-5; 8 bases map to TRBD1. DNA for the CDR3: TGTGCCAGCAGCCAAGATACCCTTCGCCAGGGGGCTCAGCCCCAGCATTTT. It specifies CASSQDTLRQGAQPQHF.